This TCR beta chain stems from a study of cytomegalovirus exposure and HLA in healthy donors. Overall study findings and caveats: The tendency of first-cohort TCR clusters to co-occur in the approximately 120 validation repertoires was identified by a subsequent analysis. According to the study, approximately 150 TCR beta chains were cytomegalovirus-associated.

Here immunoSEQ multiplex PCR was the method, and the copy in TCRdb shows in-frame clones only, minus some. The sample includes over 200,000 clones, around nine tenths of them seen just once. In regard to this clone: No antigen is known for it. The germline gene is not matched at one end of the junction; a read error may be the cause.

Germline-derived CDR1 and CDR2 are MNHEY and SMNVEV (reference sequence). The CDR3 is 17 residues long. This chain joins TRBV27 and TRBJ2-7; TRBD1 agrees at 8 bases. The clonotype comes from a woman younger than 35 in good health and CMV-seropositive. The sample taken for sequencing was PBMCs. CDR3 DNA sequence: TGTGCCAACAGTTCCTTACCCGGACAGGGCGAAAACTACGAGCAGTACTTC. Its protein is CANSSLPGQGENYEQYF.